Each of the 14 T cell receptor beta chains below was sequenced from the same sample in a study of liver allograft versus peripheral blood T cells. Study-level information: Graft-liver T cell receptor repertoires were compared against recipient peripheral blood repertoires.

TCRdb recomputed calls from the reads with MiXCR, one row per CDR3 protein. The sample carries about 13,000 distinct CDR3 sequences, 18% recorded once. These receptor sequences come from a human patient who had a liver transplant. The graft donor may have contributed some T cells.

The chain links TRBV19 to TRBJ2-7; 9 bases align to TRBD1. This CDR3 region has 15 residues. Trimming removed 3 bases from V and 3 bases from J; junction bases left unmatched: 6. Per the germline V gene, CDR1 is LNHDA and CDR2 is SQIVND (reference sequence). The CDR3 loop is CASSISGQGFYEQYF. DNA for the CDR3: TGTGCCAGTAGTATCTCGGGACAGGGTTTCTACGAGCAGTACTTC.

This clonotype was found once. A much more abundant neighbour one base away suggests this may be a read error. The chain has TRBV6-5 and TRBJ1-6; 9 bases are shared with TRBD1. CDR1 is MNHEY, CDR2 SVGAGI, per germline. This CDR3 comprises 15 residues. CDR3 amino acids: CAGSRGQGPNSPLHF. The CDR3 region has the DNA TGTGCCGGCAGCCGGGGACAGGGTCCCAATTCACCCCTCCACTTT.

The chain employs TRBV20-1 and TRBJ1-2; D possibly corresponds to TRBD1 (6 bases). CDR1 is DFQATT, CDR2 SNEGSKA, per germline (reference sequence). This CDR3 comprises 11 residues. V was pared by 6 bases and J by 4 bases, with 9 bases between. CDR3 protein: CSALDSYGYTF. The CDR3 region has the DNA TGCAGTGCCTTGGACAGCTATGGCTACACCTTC.

The J gene is TRBJ2-7, the V gene TRBV12-5; TRBD1 aligns across 7 bases. V lost 2 bases and J lost 6; bases outside the gene matches: 4. The germline V gene has CDR1 LGHNT and CDR2 FRNRAP. The CDR3 loop spans 13 amino acids. The CDR3, as DNA: TGTGCTAGTGGTTTGACAGGGGCAGGCGAGCAGTACTTC. Residues: CASGLTGAGEQYF.

The V gene is TRBV12-3 or TRBV12-4, the J gene TRBJ2-1; D could derive from TRBD1 or TRBD2 (5 bases each). This CDR3 region has 12 residues. Trimming cost V 6 bases and J 15 bases, with 18 bases left between them. The CDR3 sequence: CASRPTRGVAFF. CDR3 DNA: TGTGCCAGCAGGCCCACTAGGGGAGTGGCGTTCTTC.

This clonotype was detected a few times. The chain is built from TRBV28 and TRBJ1-1; D perhaps matches TRBD1 (5 bases). Germline lookup yields CDR1 MDHEN and CDR2 SYDVKM. Trimming removed 5 bases from V and 0 bases from J, with 13 bases in between. This CDR3 is 15 amino acids long. The CDR3 is CASSGTINMNTEAFF. The CDR3 DNA follows: TGTGCCAGCAGTGGGACGATAAACATGAACACTGAAGCTTTCTTT.

This chain joins TRBV11-2 and TRBJ2-5; 9 nucleotides agree with TRBD1. The V and J ends lost 4 bases and 0 bases, in that order; junction bases with no gene match: 9. The CDR3 spans 17 residues. Germline CDR1 reads SGHAT; CDR2 reads FQNNGV. CDR3 sequence: CASSWGGQGGYQETQYF. The CDR3 region has the DNA TGTGCCAGCAGCTGGGGGGGACAGGGTGGGTACCAAGAGACCCAGTACTTC.

This clonotype is labeled medium-sized. The chain combines TRBV19 with TRBJ2-6; 7 positions match TRBD1. The germline CDR1 and CDR2 sequences are LNHDA and SQIVND (reference sequence). The length of the CDR3 is 14 residues. V dropped 6 bases and J dropped 5; count of bases not matched to a gene: 4. The CDR3 region has the DNA TGTGCCAGTAGGAACAGGGGTTGGGCCAACGTCCTGACTTTC. It yields the protein CASRNRGWANVLTF.

As regards this clonotype: The DNA is omitted, as the CDR3 cannot be located on it reliably, and the CDR3 follows TCRdb's listing. V gene TRBV12-3 or TRBV12-4 combines with J gene TRBJ1-1; the D call TRBD1 from the table was never checked on the DNA. Ends included, the CDR3 has 13 residues. The chain's CDR3 is CASSFGGGTEAFF.

In its sample, this clonotype was seen many times. The chain links TRBV30 to TRBJ1-6, with 8 bases that match TRBD1. V gave up 4 bases and J gave up 10 bases; unmatched junction bases: 6. The CDR3 has 13 amino acids. Germline CDR1 is GTSNPN and CDR2 is SVGIG (reference sequence). The CDR3 protein is CAWKDRGGSPLHF. Written as DNA, the CDR3 is TGTGCCTGGAAAGACAGGGGAGGGTCACCCCTCCACTTT. Full variable domain (missing parts from reference TRBV30 and TRBJ1-6): SQTIHQWPATLVQPVGSPLSLECTVEGTSNPNLYWYRQAAGRGLQLLFYSVGIGQISSEVPQNLSASRPQDRQFILSSKKLLLSDSGFYLCAWKDRGGSPLHFGNGTRLTVT.

The table lists this clonotype with a count of one. The CDR3 here is CASSVSGTRETQYF. The DNA for the CDR3 is TGTGCCAGCAGCGTTAGCGGGACACGGGAGACCCAGTACTTC. V and J are TRBV9 and TRBJ2-5, with 8 bases fitting TRBD2. Germline V gene data show CDR1 as SGDLS and CDR2 as YYNGEE. CDR3 length: 14 residues. Trimming cost V 2 bases and J 5 bases; bases outside gene matches: 5.

The chain has TRBV20-1 and TRBJ1-5; 7 positions match TRBD1. Germline CDR1 is DFQATT and CDR2 is SNEGSKA (reference sequence). V shed 3 bases, J shed 1 base, and the junction held 9 bases outside the gene matches. The CDR3 is 16 residues long. The CDR3 region is CSASSSTGQSNQPQHF. The CDR3 DNA reads TGCAGTGCTAGTAGCAGTACGGGACAGAGCAATCAGCCCCAGCATTTT.

The table lists this clonotype with many counts. The CDR3 DNA reads as TGTGCCAGCAGGGGTAGCGGCTACGAGCAGTACTTC. As protein: CASRGSGYEQYF. The J gene is TRBJ2-7, the V gene TRBV6-5; a possible D gene is TRBD2 (6 bases). Germline CDR1 is MNHEY and CDR2 is SVGAGI. The V end was cut by 6 bases, the J end by 3 bases, with 9 bases between. The length of the CDR3 is 12 residues.

This clonotype appeared a single time. V and J are TRBV28 and TRBJ2-5; D remains ambiguous. Germline V gene data show CDR1 as MDHEN and CDR2 as SYDVKM. The CDR3 covers 13 residues. With 5 bases removed from V and 1 base from J, the gap between germline ends came to 8 bases. Written as DNA, the CDR3 is TGTGCCAGCAGTCGACTTCTCCAAGAGACCCAGTACTTC. Protein: CASSRLLQETQYF.